This TCR beta chain was recovered during a study of blood T cell repertoires in COVID-19. Produced via immunoSEQ multiplex PCR; TCRdb's table is partial and in-frame only. Of fewer than 80,000 clones in the sample, 80% to 95% are singletons; the top ten hold roughly 5.2%. The junction had 7 bases not matched to a gene; V was cut back by 2 bases and J by 6 bases. The CDR3 sequence is 16 residues long. Germline lookup yields CDR1 MGHRA and CDR2 YSYEKL. V gene TRBV4-1 combines with J gene TRBJ2-1; 10 bases are a match to TRBD2. The sequenced sample consisted of peripheral blood. The receptor was derived from a human donor in a cohort sampled during active COVID-19. The CDR3 nucleotides are TGCGCCAGCAGCCAACGAACAGCGGGGGGGCCCAATGAGCAGTTCTTC. As protein: CASSQRTAGGPNEQFF.